The 23 T cell receptor beta chains in this list originate from one sample, sequenced in a study of OX40 agonist ivuxolimab in advanced cancers. To prepare the library, the immunoSEQ multiplex PCR assay was applied. Imported from immuneACCESS, the table was reduced by TCRdb to in-frame sequences with V and J called. These copies leave out some clones; in studies compared against another copy, an unresolved V gene accounts for under half, and the cause of the remainder is not known. This sample has about 21,000 clones in its table, and 85% of those were observed once. Around 40% of the sample belongs to the ten largest clones. This sample comprised CD4+ or CD8+ T cells sorted from blood, obtained in a trial of the OX40 agonist ivuxolimab. These receptors originate from an adult with an advanced solid tumor such as melanoma, head and neck, liver or kidney cancer.

V gene TRBV19 combines with J gene TRBJ1-6; no clear D gene. The CDR3 sequence is 16 residues long. The ends were cut back, 10 bases at V and 0 bases at J, with 16 bases in the middle. Germline V gene sequence: CDR1 LNHDA, CDR2 SQIVND (reference sequence). As DNA, the CDR3 is TGTGCCACCTCTCCCGGCGACGTCTCCTATAATTCACCCCTCCACTTT. Its translation: CATSPGDVSYNSPLHF.

This chain uses TRBV27 with TRBJ2-3; TRBD2 matches 8 bases. V dropped 8 bases and J dropped 1; count of bases not matched to a gene: 5. The CDR3 sequence is 14 residues long. Germline CDR1 is MNHEY and CDR2 is SMNVEV (reference sequence). DNA of the CDR3: TGTGCCAGCGGAAGCGGGGGCCGCACAGATACGCAGTATTTT. Translation gives CASGSGGRTDTQYF.

The chain joins TRBV6-5 to TRBJ1-1; D is perhaps TRBD1 (5 bases). Germline CDR1 MNHEY, CDR2 SVGAGI. This CDR3 region has 15 residues. Trimming took 2 bases from V and 4 from J, leaving 14 bases between them. The CDR3 DNA reads TGTGCCAGCAGTTACAAGGGACTGACGGGCACTGAAGCTTTCTTT. Residues: CASSYKGLTGTEAFF.

V is TRBV5-1 and J is TRBJ1-4; maybe TRBD1 (5 bases). V was trimmed by 4 bases and J by 8 bases, leaving 18 bases between them. CDR1 SGHRS and CDR2 YFSETQ come from the germline V gene. The CDR3 contains 15 residues. This chain's CDR3 is CASSGFGEGYEKLFF. CDR3 nucleotides: TGCGCCAGCAGCGGGTTTGGTGAGGGGTACGAAAAACTGTTTTTT.

This chain links TRBV7-9 with TRBJ2-1, with D possibly being TRBD2 (6 bases). Trimming cost V 0 bases and J 10 bases, with 13 bases left between them. This CDR3 has 14 amino acids. The V gene's germline CDR1 is SEHNR and CDR2 FQNEAQ (reference sequence). CDR3 coding DNA: TGTGCCAGCAGCTTAGCGACGCGGGGAGGCGAGCAGTTCTTC. It codes for CASSLATRGGEQFF.

This chain links TRBV28 with TRBJ1-1; the D gene is possibly TRBD1 (5 bases). Looked up from germline, CDR1 is MDHEN and CDR2 is SYDVKM. The CDR3 runs 18 residues. Deletions cut 3 bases from V and 2 bases from J, with 22 bases between. In DNA form, the CDR3 reads TGTGCCAGCAGTTTCAGAAGGAATCGCGGGGGGGGTAACACTGAAGCTTTCTTT. Its translation is CASSFRRNRGGGNTEAFF.

The gene calls are TRBV5-6 and TRBJ1-4; D may be TRBD1 (5 bases). The V end lost 0 bases, the J end lost 11 bases, and 11 bases lay between the germline ends. This CDR3 region has 13 residues. CDR1 and CDR2 (germline): SGHDT, YYEEEE. The DNA for the CDR3 is TGTGCCAGCAGCTTGGAGAAGGGGAGTAAACTGTTTTTT. Translating it yields CASSLEKGSKLFF.

In this sample, this clone turned up once. The chain uses TRBV27 and TRBJ2-7, with TRBD1 identical over 7 bases. The CDR3 is made up of 16 amino acids. Trimming cost V 4 bases and J 5 bases; bases outside gene matches: 14. Germline V CDR1 and CDR2: MNHEY, SMNVEV (reference sequence). The CDR3 loop reads CASSSTRTGSGDEQYF. CDR3 DNA: TGTGCCAGCAGTTCGACTCGGACAGGCTCCGGCGACGAGCAGTACTTC.

This chain joins TRBV5-1 and TRBJ2-5; 7 bases map to TRBD1. This CDR3 has 17 amino acids. CDR1 SGHRS and CDR2 YFSETQ come from the germline V gene. V lost 0 bases to trimming and J lost 4 bases; unmatched junction nucleotides: 12. CDR3 residues: CASSLAPDRAGGETQYF. The CDR3 DNA follows: TGCGCCAGCAGCTTGGCCCCCGACAGGGCCGGTGGAGAGACCCAGTACTTC. Drawing the rest from reference TRBV5-1 and TRBJ2-5, the complete variable domain is KAGVTQTPRYLIKTRGQQVTLSCSPISGHRSVSWYQQTPGQGLQFLFEYFSETQRNKGNFPGRFSGRQFSNSRSEMNVSTLELGDSALYLCASSLAPDRAGGETQYFGPGTRLLVL.

This clone has just one count. This chain links TRBV5-4 with TRBJ1-4; maybe TRBD1 (5 bases). Germline CDR1 and CDR2: SGHNT and YYREEE (reference sequence). The V and J ends lost 0 bases and 8 bases respectively, with 14 bases between them. This CDR3 is 15 amino acids long. CDR3 protein: CASSLGQQGGEKLFF. CDR3 DNA sequence: TGTGCCAGCAGCTTGGGACAGCAGGGTGGCGAAAAACTGTTTTTT.

The gene calls are TRBV28 and TRBJ2-7; weak D call: TRBD1 (5 bases). Germline V gene data show CDR1 as MDHEN and CDR2 as SYDVKM. The CDR3 is 14 amino acids. The V gene lost 5 bases and the J gene lost 4 bases, with 15 bases spanning the gap. The CDR3 region is CASSPEGRVYEQYF. The CDR3 nucleotides are TGTGCCAGCAGTCCCGAAGGCAGGGTGTACGAGCAGTACTTC. The variable domain in full, completed from reference TRBV28 and TRBJ2-7, reads DVKVTQSSRYLVKRTGEKVFLECVQDMDHENMFWYRQDPGLGLRLIYFSYDVKMKEKGDIPEGYSVSREKKERFSLILESASTNQTSMYLCASSPEGRVYEQYFGPGTRLTVT.

This chain's CDR3 is CASSLASGLASYEQYF. For the CDR3, the DNA is TGCGCCAGCAGCTTAGCCTCAGGGCTGGCCTCCTACGAGCAGTACTTC. The rearrangement uses TRBV5-1 and TRBJ2-7; D may be TRBD1 (5 bases). This CDR3 has 16 amino acids. V lost 2 bases to trimming and J lost 0 bases, with 15 bases between them. CDR1 SGHRS and CDR2 YFSETQ come from the germline V gene.

The CDR3 coding sequence is TGTGCCAGCAGTTACGAATCAGGGGGCTCACCCCTCCACTTT. Translation gives CASSYESGGSPLHF. V gene TRBV6-6 combines with J gene TRBJ1-6; 8 positions agree with TRBD1. This CDR3 has 14 residues. From germline, CDR1 is MNHNY and CDR2 SVGAGI (reference sequence). V was pared by 2 bases and J by 10 bases, with 4 bases of the junction left unmatched.

This clone is large (0.1 to 1%) by share. This chain links TRBV6-6 with TRBJ2-7, with no clear D. In germline, CDR1 is MNHNY, CDR2 SVGAGI (reference sequence). This CDR3 spans 13 amino acids. The V gene lost 8 bases and the J gene lost 5 bases, with 16 bases spanning the gap. For the CDR3, the DNA is TGTGCCAGCGGCCCGGTGGCTAAACACGAGCAGTACTTC. Residues: CASGPVAKHEQYF.

This clone was detected once. The chain couples TRBV19 to TRBJ2-7, with D possibly matching TRBD1 (6 bases). The CDR3 is made up of 15 amino acids. Germline assignment: CDR1 LNHDA and CDR2 SQIVND (reference sequence). Trimming stripped 1 base from V and 0 bases from J, with 10 bases between. CDR3 residues: CASSIVYRDSYEQYF. CDR3 DNA sequence: TGTGCCAGTAGTATAGTCTACAGGGACTCCTACGAGCAGTACTTC.

The gene calls are TRBV27 and TRBJ1-2; 10 nucleotides match TRBD1. V shed 6 bases, J shed 6 bases, and the junction held 4 bases outside the gene matches. Germline V gene sequence: CDR1 MNHEY, CDR2 SMNVEV (reference sequence). This CDR3 spans 13 amino acids. The CDR3: CASRTGGLDGYTF. CDR3 in DNA: TGTGCCAGCAGGACAGGGGGCCTCGATGGCTACACCTTC.

The rearrangement links TRBV14 to TRBJ2-7; D perhaps matches TRBD2 (6 bases). Trimming stripped 2 bases from V and 4 bases from J, with 12 bases between. Germline CDR1 is SGHDN and CDR2 is FVKESK. The CDR3 spans 14 residues. Here the CDR3 DNA reads TGTGCCAGCAGCCAAATGGGGGGAGGATACGAGCAGTACTTC. This sequence encodes CASSQMGGGYEQYF.

A word on this clone: The sample has other DNA sequences that encode this CDR3 too. The chain has TRBV30 and TRBJ1-3, with no clear D. Trimming cost V 4 bases and J 2 bases, with 6 bases left between them. The germline V gene encodes CDR1 GTSNPN and CDR2 SVGIG (reference sequence). The CDR3 has 12 residues. DNA of the CDR3: TGTGCCTGGAAAGGAACTGGAAACACCATATATTTT. This translates into CAWKGTGNTIYF.

CDR3 in amino acids: CASSLAGPLTEAFF. CDR3 DNA: TGTGCCAGCAGTTTAGCGGGACCCCTAACTGAAGCTTTCTTT. The chain couples TRBV27 to TRBJ1-1, with D possibly being TRBD1 (5 bases). Germline CDR1 reads MNHEY; CDR2 reads SMNVEV (reference sequence). Deletions cut 2 bases from V and 5 bases from J, with 12 bases between. The CDR3 totals 14 residues.

This clone was picked up one time. This rearrangement joins TRBV7-9 to TRBJ1-3, with D unclear. The V and J ends lost 8 bases and 6 bases respectively, with 20 bases between them. Germline V lookup: CDR1 SEHNR, CDR2 FQNEAQ (reference sequence). CDR3 size: 15 residues. The CDR3 bases are TGTGCCAGCGCAACCACCTCAGGACTTCTAAACACCATATATTTT. The encoded protein is CASATTSGLLNTIYF.

The rearrangement links TRBV13 to TRBJ1-1, with a weak D call TRBD1 (6 bases). Trimming left V 5 bases short and J 1 base short, with 11 bases between. This CDR3 has 14 amino acids. The germline CDR1 and CDR2 sequences are PRHDT and FYEKMQ (reference sequence). The CDR3 is CASSRTDWNTEAFF. The CDR3 nucleotides read TGTGCCAGCAGCCGGACAGACTGGAACACTGAAGCTTTCTTT.

This chain connects TRBV12-5 to TRBJ1-1; weak D call: TRBD1 (5 bases). Germline CDR1 is LGHNT and CDR2 is FRNRAP. CDR3 length equals 14 residues. V dropped 2 bases and J dropped 0 bases, with 7 bases sitting between them. DNA for the CDR3: TGTGCTAGTGGTTTGCCAGGGCTGAACACTGAAGCTTTCTTT. It translates to CASGLPGLNTEAFF.

The chain recombines TRBV6-1 with TRBJ2-3; 9 bases are a match to TRBD2. The V gene end was trimmed by 2 bases and the J gene end by 4 bases; junction bases not matched to a gene: 4. Germline V lookup: CDR1 MNHNS, CDR2 SASEGT. The CDR3 length is 15 residues. The CDR3 sequence is CASSETGLAPDTQYF. Written as DNA, the CDR3 is TGTGCCAGCAGTGAAACTGGACTAGCGCCAGATACGCAGTATTTT.